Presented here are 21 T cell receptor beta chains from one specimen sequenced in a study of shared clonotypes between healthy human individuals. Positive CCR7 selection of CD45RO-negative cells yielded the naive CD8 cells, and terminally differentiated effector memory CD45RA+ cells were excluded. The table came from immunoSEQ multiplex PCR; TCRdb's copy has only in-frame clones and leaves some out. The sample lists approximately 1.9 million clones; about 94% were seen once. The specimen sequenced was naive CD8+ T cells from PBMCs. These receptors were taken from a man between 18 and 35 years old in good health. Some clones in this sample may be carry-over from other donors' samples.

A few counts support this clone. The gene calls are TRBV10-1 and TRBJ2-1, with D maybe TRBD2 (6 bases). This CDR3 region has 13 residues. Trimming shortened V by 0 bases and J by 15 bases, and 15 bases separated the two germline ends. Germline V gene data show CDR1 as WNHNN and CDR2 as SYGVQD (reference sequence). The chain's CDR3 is CASSESGLEGLFF. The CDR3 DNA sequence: TGCGCCAGCAGTGAGTCGGGATTGGAGGGTTTGTTCTTC.

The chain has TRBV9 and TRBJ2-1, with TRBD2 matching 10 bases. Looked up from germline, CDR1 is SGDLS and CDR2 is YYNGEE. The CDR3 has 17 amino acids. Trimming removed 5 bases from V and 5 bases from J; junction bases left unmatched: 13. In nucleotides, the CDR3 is TGTGCCAGCAGTCCTAGCGGGAGCACTACCCTGGACAATGAGCAGTTCTTC. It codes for CASSPSGSTTLDNEQFF.

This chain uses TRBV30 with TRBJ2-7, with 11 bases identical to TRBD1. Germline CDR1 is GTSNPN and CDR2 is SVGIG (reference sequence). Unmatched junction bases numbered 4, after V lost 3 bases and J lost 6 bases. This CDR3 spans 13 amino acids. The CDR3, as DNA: TGTGCCTGGAGCCGGACAGGGGGCTCCGAGCAGTACTTC. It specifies CAWSRTGGSEQYF.

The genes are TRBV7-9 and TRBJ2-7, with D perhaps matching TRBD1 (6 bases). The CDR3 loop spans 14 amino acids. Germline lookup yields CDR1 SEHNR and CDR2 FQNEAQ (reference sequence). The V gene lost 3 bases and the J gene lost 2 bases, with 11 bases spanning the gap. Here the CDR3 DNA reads TGTGCCAGCAGCTTTAACAGGGACCCCTACGAGCAGTACTTC. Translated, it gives CASSFNRDPYEQYF.

CDR3 protein: CASGTSGSYEQFF. CDR3 DNA: TGTGCCAGTGGGACTAGCGGGAGCTATGAGCAGTTCTTC. This rearrangement joins TRBV7-9 to TRBJ2-1, with 14 bases matching TRBD2. The germline gives CDR1 SEHNR, CDR2 FQNEAQ (reference sequence). With V trimmed by 9 bases and J by 8 bases, 3 bases remained unmatched. The CDR3 is made up of 13 amino acids.

The CDR3 here is CSVDALGGAPNYGYTF. The CDR3 DNA is TGCAGCGTTGATGCTTTGGGGGGGGCACCTAACTATGGCTACACCTTC. The rearrangement uses TRBV29-1 and TRBJ1-2; D may be TRBD1 (6 bases). The CDR3 is made up of 16 amino acids. V lost 3 bases and J 0 bases, leaving 17 bases between the germline ends. Looked up from germline, CDR1 is SQVTM and CDR2 is ANQGSEA.

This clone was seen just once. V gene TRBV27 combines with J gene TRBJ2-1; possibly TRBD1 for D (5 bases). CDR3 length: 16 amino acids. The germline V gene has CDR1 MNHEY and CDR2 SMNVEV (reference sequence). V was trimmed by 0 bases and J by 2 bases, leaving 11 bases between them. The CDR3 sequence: CASSLSGAGTYNEQFF. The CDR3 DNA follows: TGTGCCAGCAGTTTATCAGGGGCAGGGACCTACAATGAGCAGTTCTTC.

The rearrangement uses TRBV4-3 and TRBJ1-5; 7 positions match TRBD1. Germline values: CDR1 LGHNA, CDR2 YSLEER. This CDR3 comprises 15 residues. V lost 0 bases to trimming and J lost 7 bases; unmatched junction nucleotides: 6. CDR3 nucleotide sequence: TGCGCCAGCAGCCAAGATTACAGGGGCAGCCAGCCCCAGCATTTT. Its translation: CASSQDYRGSQPQHF.

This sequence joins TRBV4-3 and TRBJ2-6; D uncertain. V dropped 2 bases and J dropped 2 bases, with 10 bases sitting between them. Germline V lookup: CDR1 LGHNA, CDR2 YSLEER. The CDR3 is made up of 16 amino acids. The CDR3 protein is CASSQQTEPGANVLTF. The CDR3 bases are TGCGCCAGCAGCCAACAAACCGAACCTGGGGCCAACGTCCTGACTTTC.

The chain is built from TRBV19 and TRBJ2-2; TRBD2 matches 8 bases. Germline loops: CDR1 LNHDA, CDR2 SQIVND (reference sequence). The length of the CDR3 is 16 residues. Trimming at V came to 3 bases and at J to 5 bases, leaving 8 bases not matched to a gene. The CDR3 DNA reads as TGTGCCAGTAGTATTCGAGCGGGAGTAGGGACCGGGGAGCTGTTTTTT. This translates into CASSIRAGVGTGELFF.

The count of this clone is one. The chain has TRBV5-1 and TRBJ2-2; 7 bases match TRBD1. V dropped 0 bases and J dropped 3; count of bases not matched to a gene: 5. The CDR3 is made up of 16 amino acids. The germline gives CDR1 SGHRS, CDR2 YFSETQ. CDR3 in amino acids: CASSLARDRDTGELFF. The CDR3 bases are TGCGCCAGCAGCTTGGCTAGGGACAGAGACACCGGGGAGCTGTTTTTT.

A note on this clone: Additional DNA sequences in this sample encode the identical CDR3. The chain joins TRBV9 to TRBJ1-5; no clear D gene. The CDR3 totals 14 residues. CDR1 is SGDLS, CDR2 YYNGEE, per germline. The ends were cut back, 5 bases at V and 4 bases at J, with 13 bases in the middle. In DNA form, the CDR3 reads TGTGCCAGCAGTGAGGGCGGAGGGAATCAGCCCCAGCATTTT. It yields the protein CASSEGGGNQPQHF. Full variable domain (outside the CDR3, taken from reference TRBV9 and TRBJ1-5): DSGVTQTPKHLITATGQRVTLRCSPRSGDLSVYWYQQSLDQGLQFLIQYYNGEERAKGNILERFSAQQFPDLHSELNLSSLELGDSALYFCASSEGGGNQPQHFGDGTRLSIL.

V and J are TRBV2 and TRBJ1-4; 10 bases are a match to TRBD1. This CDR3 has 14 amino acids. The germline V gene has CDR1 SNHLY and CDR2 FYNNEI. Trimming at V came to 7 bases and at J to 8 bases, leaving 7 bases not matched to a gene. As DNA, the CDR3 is TGTGCCAGCAACGGGGGACAGGGGCTGGAAAAACTGTTTTTT. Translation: CASNGGQGLEKLFF. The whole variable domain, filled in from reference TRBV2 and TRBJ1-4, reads EPEVTQTPSHQVTQMGQEVILRCVPISNHLYFYWYRQILGQKVEFLVSFYNNEISEKSEIFDDQFSVERPDGSNFTLKIRSTKLEDSAMYFCASNGGQGLEKLFFGSGTQLSVL.

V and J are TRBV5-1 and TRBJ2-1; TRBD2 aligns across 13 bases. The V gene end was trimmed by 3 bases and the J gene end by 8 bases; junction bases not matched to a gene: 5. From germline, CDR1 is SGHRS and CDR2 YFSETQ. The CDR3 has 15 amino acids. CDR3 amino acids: CASSWTSGSADEQFF. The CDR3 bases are TGCGCCAGCAGCTGGACTAGCGGGAGTGCGGATGAGCAGTTCTTC.

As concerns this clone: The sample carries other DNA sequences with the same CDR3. The CDR3 DNA sequence: TGTGCCAGCAGTTTAGGTGTAAATCAGCCCCAGCATTTT. Translation: CASSLGVNQPQHF. The gene calls are TRBV27 and TRBJ1-5; D remains ambiguous. Looked up from germline, CDR1 is MNHEY and CDR2 is SMNVEV (reference sequence). The length of the CDR3 is 13 residues. Trimming pared 2 bases from V and 4 bases from J, leaving 6 bases between.

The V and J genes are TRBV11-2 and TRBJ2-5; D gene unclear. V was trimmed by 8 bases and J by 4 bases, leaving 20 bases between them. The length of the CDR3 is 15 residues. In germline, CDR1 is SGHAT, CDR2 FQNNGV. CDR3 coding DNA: TGTGCCAGCGGCCCGGGTAGTCTTGGAGCAGAGACCCAGTACTTC. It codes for CASGPGSLGAETQYF. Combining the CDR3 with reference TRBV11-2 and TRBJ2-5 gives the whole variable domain EAGVAQSPRYKIIEKRQSVAFWCNPISGHATLYWYQQILGQGPKLLIQFQNNGVVDDSQLPKDRFSAERLKGVDSTLKIQPAKLEDSAVYLCASGPGSLGAETQYFGPGTRLLVL.

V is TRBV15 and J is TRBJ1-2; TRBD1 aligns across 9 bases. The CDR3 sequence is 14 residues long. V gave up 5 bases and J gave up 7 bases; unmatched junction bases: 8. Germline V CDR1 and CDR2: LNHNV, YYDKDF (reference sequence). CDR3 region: CATSGGTGHGGYTF. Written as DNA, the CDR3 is TGTGCCACCAGCGGGGGGACAGGGCATGGTGGCTACACCTTC.

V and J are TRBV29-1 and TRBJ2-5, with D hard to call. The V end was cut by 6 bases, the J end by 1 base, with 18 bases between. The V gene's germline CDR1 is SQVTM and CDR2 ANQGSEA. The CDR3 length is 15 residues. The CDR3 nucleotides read TGCAGCGTGGACCCTCGGTTAATACTCCAAGAGACCCAGTACTTC. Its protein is CSVDPRLILQETQYF.

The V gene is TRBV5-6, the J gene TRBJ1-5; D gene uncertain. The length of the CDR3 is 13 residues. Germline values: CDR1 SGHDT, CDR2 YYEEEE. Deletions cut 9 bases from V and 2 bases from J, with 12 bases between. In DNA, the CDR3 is TGTGCCACCTCTATTGGTGGCAATCAGCCCCAGCATTTT. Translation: CATSIGGNQPQHF.

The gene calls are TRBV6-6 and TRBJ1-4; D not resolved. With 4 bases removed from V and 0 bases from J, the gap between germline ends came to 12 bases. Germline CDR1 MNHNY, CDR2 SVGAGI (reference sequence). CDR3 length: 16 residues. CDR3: CASSFAFGPTNEKLFF. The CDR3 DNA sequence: TGTGCCAGCAGTTTTGCCTTCGGGCCAACTAATGAAAAACTGTTTTTT.

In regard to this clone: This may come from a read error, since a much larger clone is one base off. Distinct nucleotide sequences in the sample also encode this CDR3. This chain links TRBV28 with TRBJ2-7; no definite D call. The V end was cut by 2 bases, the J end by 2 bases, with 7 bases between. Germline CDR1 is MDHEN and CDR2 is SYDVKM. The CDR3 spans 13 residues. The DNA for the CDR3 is TGTGCCAGCAGTTTAAGGCAGACCTACGAGCAGTACTTC. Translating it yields CASSLRQTYEQYF.